One sample yielded the 11 T cell receptor beta chains listed below, sequenced in a study of T cell changes during pregnancy in multiple sclerosis. Libraries were prepared by immunoSEQ multiplex PCR; TCRdb keeps only in-frame clonotypes and omits some of them. This sample yields under 100,000 clones, of which roughly 96% are seen a single time; 1.1% belongs to the top ten. The sample in question was peripheral blood, obtained in the second trimester of pregnancy. The receptors here all came from a female donor with multiple sclerosis, enrolled in a pregnancy study.

The chain recombines TRBV6-5 with TRBJ1-2; possibly TRBD1 for D (6 bases). This CDR3 has 16 residues. Germline loops: CDR1 MNHEY, CDR2 SVGAGI. V was trimmed by 0 bases and J by 4 bases, leaving 15 bases between them. This CDR3 is CASSYSFTGKGYGYTF. The CDR3 region has the DNA TGTGCCAGCAGTTACTCGTTTACAGGGAAGGGCTATGGCTACACCTTC.

CDR3 protein: CASSRTPDARRGYTF. In DNA, the CDR3 is TGTGCCAGCAGCCGCACACCGGATGCTAGGCGAGGCTACACCTTC. The chain links TRBV7-2 to TRBJ1-2; D is unclear. The ends were cut back, 5 bases at V and 8 bases at J, with 21 bases in the middle. The CDR3 has 15 residues. Per germline, CDR1 SGHTA and CDR2 FQGNSA.

This clone was counted a few times. The CDR3 loop reads CASSLDGTGHGYTF. In DNA, the CDR3 is TGTGCCAGCAGCTTAGATGGGACAGGTCATGGCTACACCTTC. The genes are TRBV7-9 and TRBJ1-2; 8 bases line up with TRBD1. The germline CDR1 and CDR2 sequences are SEHNR and FQNEAQ (reference sequence). The CDR3 length is 14 residues. J gave up 6 bases and V 1 base, and 4 bases lay outside the gene matches.

The genes are TRBV9 and TRBJ2-3; 7 nucleotides align to TRBD1. CDR1 and CDR2 (germline): SGDLS, YYNGEE. The V segment lost 6 bases and the J segment 2 bases; nucleotides outside the gene matches: 3. CDR3 size: 13 residues. CDR3 nucleotides: TGTGCCAGCACGGGACAGCTCACAGATACGCAGTATTTT. This sequence encodes CASTGQLTDTQYF. The full variable domain, its missing parts supplied by reference TRBV9 and TRBJ2-3, is DSGVTQTPKHLITATGQRVTLRCSPRSGDLSVYWYQQSLDQGLQFLIQYYNGEERAKGNILERFSAQQFPDLHSELNLSSLELGDSALYFCASTGQLTDTQYFGPGTRLTVL.

V usage is TRBV25-1 and J usage is TRBJ2-7; TRBD1 is a possible D gene (6 bases). From germline, CDR1 is MGHDK and CDR2 SYGVNS. Trimming shortened V by 7 bases and J by 4 bases, and 17 bases separated the two germline ends. This CDR3 region has 14 residues. CDR3 region: CASIFRGFTYEQYF. The CDR3 DNA follows: TGTGCCAGCATCTTCAGGGGTTTTACGTACGAGCAGTACTTC.

The chain joins TRBV11-2 to TRBJ2-7, with 14 bases that match TRBD2. Trimming removed 6 bases from V and 0 bases from J; junction bases left unmatched: 4. CDR3 size: 16 residues. The germline gives CDR1 SGHAT, CDR2 FQNNGV. CDR3 amino acids: CASRSGTSGSSYEQYF. For the CDR3, the DNA is TGTGCCAGCAGGAGCGGGACTAGCGGGAGCTCCTACGAGCAGTACTTC.

The chain recombines TRBV5-1 with TRBJ2-3, with D perhaps TRBD2 (5 bases). Germline lookup yields CDR1 SGHRS and CDR2 YFSETQ. CDR3 length: 15 amino acids. V gave up 2 bases and J gave up 6 bases, with 16 bases separating them. CDR3 region: CASSLNLARQDTQYF. CDR3 DNA: TGCGCCAGCAGCTTAAATCTAGCACGGCAGGATACGCAGTATTTT.

The rearrangement links TRBV30 to TRBJ2-5; TRBD1 might be the D (6 bases). This CDR3 is built from 15 residues. From germline, CDR1 is GTSNPN and CDR2 SVGIG (reference sequence). Trimming took off 0 bases at V and 1 base at J, with 12 bases between the two ends. CDR3 nucleotides: TGTGCCTGGAGTGTTGTGACAGGACGCCAAGAGACCCAGTACTTC. Residues: CAWSVVTGRQETQYF.

V and J are TRBV10-3 and TRBJ1-3, with 9 bases that match TRBD1. V dropped 5 bases and J dropped 2; count of bases not matched to a gene: 10. The CDR3 loop spans 17 amino acids. Germline CDR1 is ENHRY and CDR2 is SYGVKD. CDR3 region: CAISPLLQGATGNTIYF. The CDR3 region has the DNA TGTGCCATCAGTCCCCTTCTACAGGGGGCTACTGGAAACACCATATATTTT.

In DNA form, the CDR3 reads TGCGCCAGCAGCCAAGGCATCCGGGACTCTCACAATGAGCAGTTCTTC. Translation gives CASSQGIRDSHNEQFF. V and J are TRBV4-3 and TRBJ2-1; weak D call: TRBD2 (6 bases). CDR3 length: 16 residues. V gave up 1 base and J gave up 5 bases, with 15 bases separating them. Per the germline V gene, CDR1 is LGHNA and CDR2 is YSLEER.

The sample holds one count of this clone. The rearrangement links TRBV5-1 to TRBJ1-4, with TRBD1 as a possible D gene (6 bases). Trimming took 7 bases from V and 1 from J, leaving 8 bases between them. The CDR3 spans 13 residues. Germline CDR1 and CDR2: SGHRS and YFSETQ. The DNA for the CDR3 is TGCGCCAGCTCCAGGGGAACTAATGAAAAACTGTTTTTT. Translation gives CASSRGTNEKLFF.